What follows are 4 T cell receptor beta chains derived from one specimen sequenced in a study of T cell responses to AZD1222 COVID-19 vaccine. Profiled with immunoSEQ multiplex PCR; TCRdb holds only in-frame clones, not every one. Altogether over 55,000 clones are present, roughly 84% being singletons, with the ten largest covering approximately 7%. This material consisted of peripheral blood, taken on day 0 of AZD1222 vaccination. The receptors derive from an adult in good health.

CDR3 coding DNA: TGTGCCAGCTCACCATCGACAGGGGGCAACGGTGGCTACACCTTC. Protein sequence: CASSPSTGGNGGYTF. This rearrangement joins TRBV18 to TRBJ1-2; TRBD1 agrees at 10 bases. With V trimmed by 2 bases and J by 7 bases, 7 bases remained unmatched. The germline V gene has CDR1 KGHSH and CDR2 LQKENI. CDR3 length: 15 amino acids.

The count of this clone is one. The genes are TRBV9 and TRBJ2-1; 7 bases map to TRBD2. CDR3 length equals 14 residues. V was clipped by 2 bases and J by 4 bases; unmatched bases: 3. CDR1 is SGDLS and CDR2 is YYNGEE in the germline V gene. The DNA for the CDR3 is TGTGCCAGCAGCGTCGGGACTACTTACAATGAGCAGTTCTTC. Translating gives CASSVGTTYNEQFF. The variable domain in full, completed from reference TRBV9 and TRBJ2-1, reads DSGVTQTPKHLITATGQRVTLRCSPRSGDLSVYWYQQSLDQGLQFLIQYYNGEERAKGNILERFSAQQFPDLHSELNLSSLELGDSALYFCASSVGTTYNEQFFGPGTRLTVL.

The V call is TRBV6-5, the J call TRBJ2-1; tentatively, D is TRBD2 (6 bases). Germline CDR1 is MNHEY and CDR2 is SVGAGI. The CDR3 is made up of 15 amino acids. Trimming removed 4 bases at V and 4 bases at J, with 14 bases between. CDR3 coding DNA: TGTGCCAGCAGTTTAACAGGCGCGGGATACAATGAGCAGTTCTTC. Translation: CASSLTGAGYNEQFF.

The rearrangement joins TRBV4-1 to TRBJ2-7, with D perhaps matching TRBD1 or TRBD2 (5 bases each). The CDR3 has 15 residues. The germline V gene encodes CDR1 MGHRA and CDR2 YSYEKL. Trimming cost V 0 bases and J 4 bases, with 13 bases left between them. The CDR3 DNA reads TGCGCCAGCAGCCAAGATTCAGGGTCGGGGTACGAGCAGTACTTC. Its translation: CASSQDSGSGYEQYF.